The sample holds a few counts of the clone carrying this TCR beta chain. Authors' analysis steps: Using reference gene primer amplification, nucleated cell counts were estimated. Sequencing used immunoSEQ multiplex PCR; TCRdb keeps in-frame clones, though not all of them. The DNA was the basis for D and trimming; V, J and clone size are from that table. This repertoire shows 140,000 to 150,000 clones, 88% found once; its top ten account for roughly 2.5%. Followed longitudinally, the Seattle patients had been enrolled during active infection. This specimen comes from a study of blood T cell repertoires in COVID-19. Study information: Sites in the United States, Italy and Spain provided acute and convalescent COVID-19 samples. Nucleic acid was either cDNA or gDNA, and it came from T cells, B-cell-depleted T cells, or PBMCs.

CDR3 size: 13 residues. Germline values: CDR1 SGHTA, CDR2 FQGTGA. V was cut by 5 bases and J by 5 bases, with 9 bases left in between. The receptor was isolated from a human donor with COVID-19, enrolled during active disease. The donor label of this sample is uncertain. The sequencing sample was made of peripheral blood. The rearrangement uses TRBV7-3 and TRBJ2-2; tentative D call: TRBD1 (6 bases). The CDR3 is CASSEGGTGELFF. CDR3 nucleotide sequence: TGTGCCAGCAGCGAAGGGGGTACCGGGGAGCTGTTTTTT. Complete variable domain (other parts from reference TRBV7-3 and TRBJ2-2): GAGVSQTPSNKVTEKGKYVELRCDPISGHTALYWYRQSLGQGPEFLIYFQGTGAADDSGLPNDRFFAVRPEGSVSTLKIQRTERGDSAVYLCASSEGGTGELFFGEGSRLTVL.